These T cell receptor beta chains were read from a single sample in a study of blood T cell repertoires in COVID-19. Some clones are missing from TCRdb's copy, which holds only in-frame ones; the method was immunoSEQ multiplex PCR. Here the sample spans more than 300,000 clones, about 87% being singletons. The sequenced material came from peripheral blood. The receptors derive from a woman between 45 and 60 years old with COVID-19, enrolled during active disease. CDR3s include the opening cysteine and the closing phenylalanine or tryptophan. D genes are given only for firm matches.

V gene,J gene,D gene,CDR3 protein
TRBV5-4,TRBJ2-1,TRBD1,CASSPMWDRGHDEQFF
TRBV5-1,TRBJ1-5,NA,CASSLGAYSVGQPQHF
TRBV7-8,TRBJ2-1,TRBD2,CASSSLAGGYEQFF
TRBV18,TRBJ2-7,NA,CASSPGSSYEQYF
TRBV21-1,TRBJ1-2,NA,CASSKEAPGWSLNYGYTF
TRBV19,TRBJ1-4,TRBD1,CAAQGQLNEKLFF
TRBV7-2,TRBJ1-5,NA,CASSFKGGSNQPQHF
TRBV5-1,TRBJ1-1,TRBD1,CASSSRTGGGVGTEAFF
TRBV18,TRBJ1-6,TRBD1,CASSPLPQGTSPLHF
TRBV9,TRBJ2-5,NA,CASSVLEGGGETQYF
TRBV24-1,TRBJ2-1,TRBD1,CATSFSRGYNEQFF
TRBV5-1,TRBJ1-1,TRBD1,CASSPRQGGTEAFF
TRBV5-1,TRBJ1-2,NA,CASSATGRYGYTF
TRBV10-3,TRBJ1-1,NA,CAISGDITTEAFF
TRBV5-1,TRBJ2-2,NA,CASSSGGVTGELFF
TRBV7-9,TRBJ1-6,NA,CASSSPGGGKNSPLHF
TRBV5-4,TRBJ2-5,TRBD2,CASSYRTSTETQYF